This T cell receptor beta chain was sequenced during a study of T cell repertoires in cytomegalovirus infection. At the level of the study: Recently identified HLA-C-restricted CMV epitopes were among the peptides used.

A note on this clonotype: Its antigen is not identified.

Study observations and caveats: In two of eight donors, the top clonotype was HLA-C-restricted CMV-specific.

TCRdb fed the reads into MiXCR, producing one record per CDR3 protein. Of around 900,000 distinct CDR3 sequences listed, approximately 31% are singletons. There are 16 residues in the CDR3. Trimming left V 3 bases short and J 6 bases short, with 17 bases between. V gene TRBV12-3 or TRBV12-4 combines with J gene TRBJ2-2, with D tentatively TRBD1 (5 bases). Sequenced here: cultured CD8+ T cells from PBMCs, sampled from culture after CMV antigen stimulation. The receptor was isolated from a human donor in good health (CMV status not recorded). Some clones in this sample may be carry-over from other donors' samples. The CDR3 here is CASSFRQLQGPGELFF. CDR3 bases: TGTGCCAGCAGTTTCCGCCAACTGCAGGGTCCCGGGGAGCTGTTTTTT.